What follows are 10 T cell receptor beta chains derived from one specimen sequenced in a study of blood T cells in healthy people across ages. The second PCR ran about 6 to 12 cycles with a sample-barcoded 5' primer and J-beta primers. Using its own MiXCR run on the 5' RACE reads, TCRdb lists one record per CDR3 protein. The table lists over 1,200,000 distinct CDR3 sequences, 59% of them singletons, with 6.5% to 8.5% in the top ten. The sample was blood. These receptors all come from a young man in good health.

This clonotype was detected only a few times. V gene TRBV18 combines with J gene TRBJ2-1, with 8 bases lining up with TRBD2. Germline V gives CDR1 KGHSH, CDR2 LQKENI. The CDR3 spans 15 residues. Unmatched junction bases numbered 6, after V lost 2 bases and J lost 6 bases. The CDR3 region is CASSPGTRGTNEQFF. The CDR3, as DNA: TGTGCCAGCTCACCAGGGACTAGGGGGACCAATGAGCAGTTCTTC.

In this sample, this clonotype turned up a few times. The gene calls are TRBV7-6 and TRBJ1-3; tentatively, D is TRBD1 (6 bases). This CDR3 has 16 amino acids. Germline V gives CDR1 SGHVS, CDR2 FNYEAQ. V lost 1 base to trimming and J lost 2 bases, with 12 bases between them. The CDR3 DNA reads TGTGCCAGCAGCTTAGTACCGGCAGGGGCTGGAAACACCATATATTTT. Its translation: CASSLVPAGAGNTIYF.

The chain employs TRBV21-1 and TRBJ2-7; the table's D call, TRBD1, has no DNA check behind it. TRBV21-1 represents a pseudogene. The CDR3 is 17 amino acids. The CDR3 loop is CASSNPGQGETPYEQYF. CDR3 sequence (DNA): TGTGCCAGCAGCAATCCCGGCCAGGGGGAAACACCCTACGAGCAGTACTTC.

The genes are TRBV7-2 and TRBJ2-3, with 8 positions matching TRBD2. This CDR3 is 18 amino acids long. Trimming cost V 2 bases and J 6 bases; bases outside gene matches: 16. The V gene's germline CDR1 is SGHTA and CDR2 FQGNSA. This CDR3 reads CASSLYHLRGGLGDTQYF. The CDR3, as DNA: TGTGCCAGCAGCTTATATCACCTCCGGGGGGGCCTAGGCGATACGCAGTATTTT.

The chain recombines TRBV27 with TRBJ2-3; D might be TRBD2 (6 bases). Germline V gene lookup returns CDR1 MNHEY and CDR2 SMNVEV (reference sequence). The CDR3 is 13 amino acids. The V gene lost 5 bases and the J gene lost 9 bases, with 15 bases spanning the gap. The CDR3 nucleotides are TGTGCCAGCAGTCTTCCTAGCGCCGAGACGCAGTATTTT. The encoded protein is CASSLPSAETQYF.

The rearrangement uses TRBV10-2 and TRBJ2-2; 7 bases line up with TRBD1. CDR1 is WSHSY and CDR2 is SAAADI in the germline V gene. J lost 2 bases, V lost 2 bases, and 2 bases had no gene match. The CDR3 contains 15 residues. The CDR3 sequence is CASSETGDNTGELFF. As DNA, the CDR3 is TGCGCCAGCAGTGAGACAGGGGATAACACCGGGGAGCTGTTTTTT.

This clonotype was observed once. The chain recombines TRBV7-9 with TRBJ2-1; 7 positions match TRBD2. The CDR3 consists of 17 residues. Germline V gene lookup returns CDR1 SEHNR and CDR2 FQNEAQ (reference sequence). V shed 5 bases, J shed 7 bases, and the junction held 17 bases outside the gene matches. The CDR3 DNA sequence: TGTGCCAGCAGCCCAAGACTAGTGGGGGGGAAAAGGAATGAGCAGTTCTTC. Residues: CASSPRLVGGKRNEQFF.

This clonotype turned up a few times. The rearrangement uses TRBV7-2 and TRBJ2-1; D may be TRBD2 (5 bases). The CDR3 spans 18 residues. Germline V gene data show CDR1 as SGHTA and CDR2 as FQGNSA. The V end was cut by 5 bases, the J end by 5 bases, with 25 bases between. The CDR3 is CASSPMGGSPTIDNEQFF. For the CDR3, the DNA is TGTGCCAGCAGCCCCATGGGCGGCTCGCCGACTATTGACAATGAGCAGTTCTTC.

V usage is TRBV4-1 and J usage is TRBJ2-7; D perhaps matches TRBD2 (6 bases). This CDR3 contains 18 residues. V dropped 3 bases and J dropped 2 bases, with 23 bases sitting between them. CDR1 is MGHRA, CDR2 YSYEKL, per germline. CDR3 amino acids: CASSQEGVDQGSPYEQYF. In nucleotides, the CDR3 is TGCGCCAGCAGCCAGGAGGGCGTCGACCAGGGCAGTCCCTACGAGCAGTACTTC.

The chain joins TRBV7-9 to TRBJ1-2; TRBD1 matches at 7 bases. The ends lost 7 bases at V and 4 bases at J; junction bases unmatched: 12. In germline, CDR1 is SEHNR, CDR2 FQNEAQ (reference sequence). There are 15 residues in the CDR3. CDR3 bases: TGTGCCAGCATCGGGGACAGCAAACCTAGCTATGGCTACACCTTC. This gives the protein CASIGDSKPSYGYTF.